This T cell receptor (beta chain) was profiled in a study of shared clonotypes between healthy human individuals. Looking at the study overall: The study drew on a couple of women and three men aged 18 to 49 as donors.

Ten immunoSEQ deep assay plates held the unsorted PBMC DNA. Source study methods: Without quality scores, immunoSEQ junctional reads could not be filtered like full-length reads. Assay: immunoSEQ multiplex PCR; the TCRdb copy retains only in-frame clones and omits some. The V and J calls and clone size were taken over from that table, and D and trimming were inferred from the DNA. This table has around 450,000 clones, roughly 77% appearing once. Trimming cost V 4 bases and J 4 bases, with 12 bases left between them. The germline CDR1 and CDR2 sequences are SGHDT and YYEEEE. The CDR3 totals 14 residues. Every one of the donors was a Caucasian adult that lived in Nashville, Tennessee.

The sequence derives from a middle-aged woman in good health. Some clones in this sample may be carry-over from other donors' samples. The chain joins TRBV5-6 to TRBJ1-3; perhaps TRBD1 as D (5 bases). What was sequenced was PBMCs. The CDR3 region is CASSVGGVGNTIYF. DNA for the CDR3: TGTGCCAGCAGCGTCGGAGGGGTCGGAAACACCATATATTTT. Based on the CDR3 plus reference TRBV5-6 and TRBJ1-3, the full variable domain is DAGVTQSPTHLIKTRGQQVTLRCSPKSGHDTVSWYQQALGQGPQFIFQYYEEEERQRGNFPDRFSGHQFPNYSSELNVNALLLGDSALYLCASSVGGVGNTIYFGEGSWLTVV.